A single sample gave rise to the 30 T cell receptor beta chains below, sequenced in a study of T cell responses to AZD1222 COVID-19 vaccine. Data came from immunoSEQ multiplex PCR; TCRdb stores just in-frame clones and leaves some out. The table shows about 160,000 clones, with around 90% occurring only once. Material: peripheral blood, obtained 28 days after the second AZD1222 dose. The receptors were sampled from an adult who received the AZD1222 COVID-19 vaccine.

The count of this clone is one. The rearrangement joins TRBV5-8 to TRBJ1-6; D may be TRBD1 (6 bases). This CDR3 comprises 17 residues. V shed 4 bases and J shed 6 bases, with 20 bases lying between them. CDR1 is SGHTS and CDR2 is YDEGEE in the germline V gene. CDR3 loop: CASSQTKQGLSNSPLHF. The DNA of the CDR3 is TGTGCCAGCAGCCAAACGAAACAGGGTCTGAGTAATTCACCCCTCCACTTT.

This clone was detected a few times. The gene calls are TRBV5-4 and TRBJ2-1; 14 bases align to TRBD2. The CDR3 covers 18 residues. V shed 4 bases, J shed 5 bases, and the junction held 11 bases outside the gene matches. Germline-derived CDR1 and CDR2 are SGHNT and YYREEE (reference sequence). The CDR3 DNA reads TGTGCCAGCAGCCCCGGACTAGCGGGGGGCCCCTTGAACAATGAGCAGTTCTTC. This encodes CASSPGLAGGPLNNEQFF. The full variable domain, with the rest looked up from reference TRBV5-4 and TRBJ2-1, is ETGVTQSPTHLIKTRGQQVTLRCSSQSGHNTVSWYQQALGQGPQFIFQYYREEENGRGNFPPRFSGLQFPNYSSELNVNALELDDSALYLCASSPGLAGGPLNNEQFFGPGTRLTVL.

The rearrangement links TRBV10-3 to TRBJ1-1; D is undetermined. CDR3 length: 14 amino acids. Per germline, CDR1 ENHRY and CDR2 SYGVKD. Trimming stripped 6 bases from V and 1 base from J, with 12 bases between. The CDR3 reads CAIREPVTNTEAFF. The CDR3 DNA is TGTGCCATCAGAGAGCCAGTGACGAACACTGAAGCTTTCTTT.

The J gene is TRBJ1-2, the V gene TRBV30; D is perhaps TRBD1 (5 bases). Germline CDR1 is GTSNPN and CDR2 is SVGIG (reference sequence). The CDR3 has 14 residues. The V and J ends lost 8 bases and 0 bases respectively, with 16 bases between them. CDR3 protein: CAGAASETNYGYTF. The CDR3 DNA is TGTGCCGGGGCGGCGTCGGAGACTAACTATGGCTACACCTTC. Drawing the rest from reference TRBV30 and TRBJ1-2, the complete variable domain is SQTIHQWPATLVQPVGSPLSLECTVEGTSNPNLYWYRQAAGRGLQLLFYSVGIGQISSEVPQNLSASRPQDRQFILSSKKLLLSDSGFYLCAGAASETNYGYTFGSGTRLTVV.

The rearrangement uses TRBV19 and TRBJ2-7; TRBD2 matches at 15 bases. Per the germline V gene, CDR1 is LNHDA and CDR2 is SQIVND (reference sequence). This CDR3 is 19 amino acids long. Losses at the gene ends were 5 bases for V and 0 bases for J; bases not matched to a gene: 11. CDR3 nucleotide sequence: TGTGCCAGTAGTGGAACGGCGGGACTAGCGGGAGGCCTCTCCTACGAGCAGTACTTC. As protein: CASSGTAGLAGGLSYEQYF.

V gene TRBV20-1 combines with J gene TRBJ2-7; D tentatively fits TRBD1 or TRBD2 (5 bases each). This CDR3 contains 11 residues. Germline values: CDR1 DFQATT, CDR2 SNEGSKA (reference sequence). V lost 5 bases, J lost 7 bases, and 12 bases lay in between. In nucleotides, the CDR3 is TGCAGTGCTGTCAGGGAGTGGGAGCAGTACTTC. This sequence encodes CSAVREWEQYF.

For the CDR3, the DNA is TGTGCCAGCAGACCCCCACAGGGGGCCAGTGGCTACACCTTC. Translating gives CASRPPQGASGYTF. This chain joins TRBV6-5 and TRBJ1-2, with 9 bases that match TRBD1. The CDR3 is 14 residues long. Trimming cost V 6 bases and J 7 bases; bases outside gene matches: 9. CDR1 and CDR2 (germline): MNHEY, SVGAGI.

This CDR3 is CASSLGTKVGQGNTEAFF. DNA for the CDR3: TGTGCCAGCAGCTTAGGTACTAAGGTAGGGCAGGGGAACACTGAAGCTTTCTTT. V is TRBV7-6 and J is TRBJ1-1; D is perhaps TRBD1 (5 bases). CDR1 is SGHVS, CDR2 FNYEAQ, per germline. The CDR3 totals 18 residues. Trimming stripped 1 base from V and 1 base from J, with 19 bases between.

The V and J genes are TRBV5-1 and TRBJ2-7; 11 nucleotides align to TRBD1. This CDR3 has 15 amino acids. Germline V CDR1 and CDR2: SGHRS, YFSETQ. The V gene end was trimmed by 3 bases and the J gene end by 2 bases; junction bases not matched to a gene: 4. The DNA for the CDR3 is TGCGCCAGCAGCTCCGGGACAGGGGGTACCTACGAGCAGTACTTC. It encodes CASSSGTGGTYEQYF.

With respect to this clone: Different DNA sequences within this sample yield the same CDR3. CDR3 region: CSASRRNTEAFF. DNA of the CDR3: TGCAGTGCGAGTCGGAGGAACACTGAAGCTTTCTTT. The chain is built from TRBV20-1 and TRBJ1-1, with D hard to call. V was trimmed by 6 bases and J by 1 base, leaving 9 bases between them. The CDR3 sequence is 12 residues long. Germline CDR1 is DFQATT and CDR2 is SNEGSKA (reference sequence).

The V and J genes are TRBV18 and TRBJ1-2, with 9 bases fitting TRBD1. In germline, CDR1 is KGHSH, CDR2 LQKENI. V lost 3 bases to trimming and J lost 2 bases; unmatched junction nucleotides: 4. This CDR3 spans 15 amino acids. For the CDR3, the DNA is TGTGCCAGCTCACCGAGACAGGGGGGCAACTATGGCTACACCTTC. Protein sequence: CASSPRQGGNYGYTF.

This chain links TRBV19 with TRBJ1-1, with a tentative D call TRBD1 (5 bases). V lost 4 bases and J 5 bases, leaving 14 bases between the germline ends. CDR1 and CDR2 (germline): LNHDA, SQIVND (reference sequence). The CDR3 is 14 residues long. CDR3 protein: CASSSRVVGTEAFF. In nucleotides, the CDR3 is TGTGCCAGTAGTAGCAGGGTTGTGGGTACTGAAGCTTTCTTT.

The rearrangement uses TRBV2 and TRBJ1-2; D remains ambiguous. The V and J ends lost 0 bases and 1 base respectively, with 9 bases between them. This CDR3 has 15 residues. From germline, CDR1 is SNHLY and CDR2 FYNNEI. CDR3 residues: CASSEAVSYNYGYTF. The CDR3 nucleotides read TGTGCCAGCAGTGAAGCAGTTTCCTATAACTATGGCTACACCTTC.

The rearrangement joins TRBV25-1 to TRBJ2-3; possibly TRBD2 for D (5 bases). Germline assignment: CDR1 MGHDK and CDR2 SYGVNS. The CDR3 is 14 amino acids. CDR3 residues: CAAEGPSGTDTQYF. As DNA, the CDR3 is TGTGCAGCCGAGGGTCCATCAGGCACAGATACGCAGTATTTT.

V and J are TRBV7-2 and TRBJ1-6; D unclear. The V end lost 6 bases, the J end lost 2 bases, and 14 bases lay between the germline ends. Per germline, CDR1 SGHTA and CDR2 FQGNSA. This CDR3 is built from 16 residues. The DNA of the CDR3 is TGTGCCAGCAGTCCAAGCGGAGGCACCTATAATTCACCCCTCCACTTT. Protein: CASSPSGGTYNSPLHF.

The J gene is TRBJ2-7, the V gene TRBV6-5, with D uncertain. V was pared by 7 bases and J by 9 bases, with 10 bases between. Germline V lookup: CDR1 MNHEY, CDR2 SVGAGI. This CDR3 is built from 10 residues. CDR3 nucleotides: TGTGCCAGCACCGGAAGGAGGCAGTACTTC. Protein: CASTGRRQYF.

CDR3 sequence reads: CSASQIIGVGYTF. The DNA for the CDR3 is TGCAGTGCTAGTCAAATCATCGGGGTGGGCTACACCTTC. The V call is TRBV20-1, the J call TRBJ1-2; D is unresolved. The CDR3 has 13 amino acids. Germline lookup yields CDR1 DFQATT and CDR2 SNEGSKA (reference sequence). V lost 3 bases to trimming and J lost 8 bases, with 16 bases between them.

This clone counts as medium-sized. The chain links TRBV7-9 to TRBJ2-1; D uncertain. Germline V gene sequence: CDR1 SEHNR, CDR2 FQNEAQ (reference sequence). The CDR3 spans 15 residues. V was shortened by 0 bases and J by 8 bases, with 14 bases between the two germline ends. The chain's CDR3 is CASSLAAESSDEQFF. The CDR3 DNA reads as TGTGCCAGCAGCTTAGCGGCGGAGTCGTCGGATGAGCAGTTCTTC.

This clone was seen a handful of times. The chain carries TRBV9 and TRBJ1-3, with D uncertain. CDR3 length: 16 amino acids. Looked up from germline, CDR1 is SGDLS and CDR2 is YYNGEE. V lost 1 base and J lost 2, with 13 bases in between. This chain's CDR3 is CASSVTTGQTGNTIYF. The CDR3 coding sequence is TGTGCCAGCAGCGTAACCACCGGGCAGACTGGAAACACCATATATTTT.

The chain combines TRBV5-5 with TRBJ1-1; 8 bases are a match to TRBD1. Germline V gives CDR1 SGHKS, CDR2 YYEKEE (reference sequence). The CDR3 has 15 amino acids. V lost 0 bases to trimming and J lost 5 bases; unmatched junction nucleotides: 6. The CDR3 DNA reads as TGTGCCAGCAGCTTGGTTGGACAGGGATGGACTGAAGCTTTCTTT. Protein product: CASSLVGQGWTEAFF.

J is TRBJ2-1 and V is TRBV21-1; the table's D call, TRBD1, has no DNA check behind it. TRBV21-1 is labeled a pseudogene. The CDR3 covers 15 residues. The chain's CDR3 is CASSKEGGSYNEQFF. The CDR3 coding sequence is TGTGCCAGCAGCAAAGAAGGGGGATCCTACAATGAGCAGTTCTTC.

To note about this clone: At one of its ends the junction is not consistent with the germline gene, which may arise from a read error. This chain connects TRBV11-2 to TRBJ2-3; 7 nucleotides align to TRBD1. CDR1 is SGHAT, CDR2 FQNNGV, per germline. The CDR3 spans 17 residues. The CDR3 DNA follows: TGTGCCAGCAGCCTAGAGGGGGCTTGGGGCAGCACAGATACGCAGTATTTT. Protein: CASSLEGAWGSTDTQYF.

The rearrangement links TRBV10-3 to TRBJ2-7; TRBD2 matches at 8 bases. The germline V gene encodes CDR1 ENHRY and CDR2 SYGVKD. Unmatched junction bases numbered 14, after V lost 6 bases and J lost 7 bases. This CDR3 is built from 15 residues. CDR3: CAIRRGGWETGEQYF. CDR3 sequence (DNA): TGTGCCATCAGGCGCGGGGGGTGGGAAACGGGAGAGCAGTACTTC.

The V call is TRBV7-9, the J call TRBJ2-1; D perhaps matches TRBD1 (5 bases). The CDR3 loop spans 14 amino acids. Germline assignment: CDR1 SEHNR and CDR2 FQNEAQ (reference sequence). V lost 3 bases to trimming and J lost 3 bases, with 9 bases between them. CDR3 amino acids: CASSFGHSYNEQFF. Written as DNA, the CDR3 is TGTGCCAGCAGCTTTGGACATAGCTACAATGAGCAGTTCTTC.

V and J are TRBV24-1 and TRBJ2-5; D perhaps matches TRBD2 (5 bases). CDR1 is KGHDR, CDR2 SFDVKD, per germline. The V end was cut by 3 bases, the J end by 5 bases, with 15 bases between. The CDR3 has 15 residues. In DNA, the CDR3 is TGTGCCACCAGTGATGGTGCGGAGGTACTGGAGACCCAGTACTTC. Translation gives CATSDGAEVLETQYF.

This clone showed up just once. The chain couples TRBV7-9 to TRBJ1-2; 7 bases fit TRBD1. The CDR3 spans 17 residues. Losses at the gene ends were 2 bases for V and 1 base for J; bases not matched to a gene: 10. In germline, CDR1 is SEHNR, CDR2 FQNEAQ (reference sequence). The CDR3 sequence is CASSLNSMGQHNYGYTF. The DNA for the CDR3 is TGTGCCAGCAGCTTAAATTCGATGGGACAGCATAACTATGGCTACACCTTC.

Points on this clone: This CDR3 is also generated by other DNA sequences in the sample. V gene TRBV5-1 combines with J gene TRBJ1-4, with unresolved D. The CDR3 length is 15 residues. The germline CDR1 and CDR2 sequences are SGHRS and YFSETQ. V dropped 2 bases and J dropped 0 bases, with 8 bases sitting between them. In DNA, the CDR3 is TGCGCCAGCAGCTTAACAACTGCAACTAATGAAAAACTGTTTTTT. It yields the protein CASSLTTATNEKLFF.

This clone was seen more than once but under ten times. This chain links TRBV6-5 with TRBJ2-2, with D maybe TRBD1 (6 bases). Trimming cost V 6 bases and J 6 bases, with 14 bases left between them. Germline V gene data show CDR1 as MNHEY and CDR2 as SVGAGI. The CDR3 spans 14 residues. The DNA for the CDR3 is TGTGCCAGCAGAGGGGACATAGGGGCCGGGGAGCTGTTTTTT. Translating gives CASRGDIGAGELFF.

The chain is built from TRBV12-3 or TRBV12-4 and TRBJ1-3; TRBD1 matches 9 bases. The CDR3 covers 13 residues. V shed 11 bases, J shed 3 bases, and the junction held 5 bases outside the gene matches. This CDR3 reads CAGSDRGGNTIYF. CDR3 sequence (DNA): TGTGCCGGCTCGGACAGGGGTGGAAACACCATATATTTT.

The chain links TRBV18 to TRBJ1-1, with 7 bases fitting TRBD1. The V segment lost 5 bases and the J segment 8 bases; nucleotides outside the gene matches: 8. The germline CDR1 and CDR2 sequences are KGHSH and LQKENI. This CDR3 is built from 13 residues. The CDR3 spells CASSTNRGEEAFF. The CDR3 region has the DNA TGTGCCAGCTCAACCAACAGGGGAGAGGAAGCTTTCTTT.